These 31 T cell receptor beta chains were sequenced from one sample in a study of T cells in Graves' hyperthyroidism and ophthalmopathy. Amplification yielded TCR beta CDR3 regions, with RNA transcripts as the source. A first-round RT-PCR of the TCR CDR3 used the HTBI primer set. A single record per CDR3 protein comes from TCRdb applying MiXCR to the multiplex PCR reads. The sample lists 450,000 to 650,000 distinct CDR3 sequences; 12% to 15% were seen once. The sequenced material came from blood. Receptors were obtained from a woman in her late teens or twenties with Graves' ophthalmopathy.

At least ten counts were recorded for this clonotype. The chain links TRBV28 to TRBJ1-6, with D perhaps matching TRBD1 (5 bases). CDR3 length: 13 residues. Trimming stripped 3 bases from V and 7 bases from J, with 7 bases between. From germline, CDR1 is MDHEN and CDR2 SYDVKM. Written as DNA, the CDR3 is TGTGCCAGCAGTTTTGGGGCGAATTCACCCCTCCACTTT. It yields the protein CASSFGANSPLHF.

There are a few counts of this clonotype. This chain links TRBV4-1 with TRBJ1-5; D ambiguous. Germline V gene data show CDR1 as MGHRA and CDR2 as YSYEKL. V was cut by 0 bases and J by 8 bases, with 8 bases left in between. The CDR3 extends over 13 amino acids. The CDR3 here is CASSQDTPKPQHF. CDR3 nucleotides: TGCGCCAGCAGCCAAGACACCCCTAAGCCCCAGCATTTT.

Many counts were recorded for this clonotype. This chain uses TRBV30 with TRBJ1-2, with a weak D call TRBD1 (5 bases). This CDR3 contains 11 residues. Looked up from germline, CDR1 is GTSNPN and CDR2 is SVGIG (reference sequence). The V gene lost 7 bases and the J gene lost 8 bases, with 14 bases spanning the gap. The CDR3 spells CASSGRGGYTF. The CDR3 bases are TGTGCCTCGTCGGGACGTGGAGGCTACACCTTC.

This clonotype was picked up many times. CDR3 amino acids: CASSTQRTTYEQYF. CDR3 sequence (DNA): TGTGCCAGTAGTACCCAGCGGACTACCTACGAGCAGTACTTC. The chain uses TRBV19 and TRBJ2-7, with D perhaps matching TRBD2 (6 bases). Deletions cut 4 bases from V and 2 bases from J, with 12 bases between. The CDR3 covers 14 residues. Germline values: CDR1 LNHDA, CDR2 SQIVND (reference sequence).

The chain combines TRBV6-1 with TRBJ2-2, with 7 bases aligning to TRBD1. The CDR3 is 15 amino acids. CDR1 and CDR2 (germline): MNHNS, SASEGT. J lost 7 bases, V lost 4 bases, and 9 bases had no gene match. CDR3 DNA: TGTGCCAGCAGTGTAGGGACAGTTAGCAACGGGGAGCTGTTTTTT. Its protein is CASSVGTVSNGELFF.

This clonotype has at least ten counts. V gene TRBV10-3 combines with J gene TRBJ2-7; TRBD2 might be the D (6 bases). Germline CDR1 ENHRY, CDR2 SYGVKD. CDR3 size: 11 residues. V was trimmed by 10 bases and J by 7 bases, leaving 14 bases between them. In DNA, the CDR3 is TGTGCCACCGGGGGAGCTAGTGAGCAGTACTTC. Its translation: CATGGASEQYF.

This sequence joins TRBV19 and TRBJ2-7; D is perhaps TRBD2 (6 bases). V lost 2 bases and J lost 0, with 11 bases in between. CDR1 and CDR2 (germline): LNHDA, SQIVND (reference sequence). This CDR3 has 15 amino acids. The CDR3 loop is CASSIPGGTSYEQYF. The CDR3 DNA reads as TGTGCCAGTAGTATACCTGGGGGGACCTCCTACGAGCAGTACTTC.

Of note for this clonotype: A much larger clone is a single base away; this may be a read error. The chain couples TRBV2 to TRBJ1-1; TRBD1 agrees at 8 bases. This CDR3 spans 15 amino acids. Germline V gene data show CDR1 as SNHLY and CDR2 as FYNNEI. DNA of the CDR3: TGTGCCGGCAGTAAAGGGGGGACAGGTGACACTGAAGCTTTCTTT. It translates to CAGSKGGTGDTEAFF. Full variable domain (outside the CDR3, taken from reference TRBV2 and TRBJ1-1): EPEVTQTPSHQVTQMGQEVILRCVPISNHLYFYWYRQILGQKVEFLVSFYNNEISEKSEIFDDQFSVERPDGSNFTLKIRSTKLEDSAMYFCAGSKGGTGDTEAFFGQGTRLTVV.

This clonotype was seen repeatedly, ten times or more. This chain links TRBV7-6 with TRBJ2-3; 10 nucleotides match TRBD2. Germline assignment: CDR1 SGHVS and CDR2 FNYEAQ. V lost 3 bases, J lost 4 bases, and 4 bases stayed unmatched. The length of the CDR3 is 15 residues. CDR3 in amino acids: CASSFSGRRADTQYF. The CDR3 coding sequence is TGTGCCAGCAGCTTTAGCGGGAGGCGCGCAGATACGCAGTATTTT. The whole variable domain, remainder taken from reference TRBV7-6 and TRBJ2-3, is GAGVSQSPRYKVTKRGQDVALRCDPISGHVSLYWYRQALGQGPEFLTYFNYEAQQDKSGLPNDRFSAERPEGSISTLTIQRTEQRDSAMYRCASSFSGRRADTQYFGPGTRLTVL.

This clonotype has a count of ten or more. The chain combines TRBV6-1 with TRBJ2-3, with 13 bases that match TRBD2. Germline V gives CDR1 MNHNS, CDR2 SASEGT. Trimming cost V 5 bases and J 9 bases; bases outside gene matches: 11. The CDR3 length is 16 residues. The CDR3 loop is CASSQLAGGPQGTQYF. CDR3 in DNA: TGTGCCAGCAGTCAACTAGCGGGAGGGCCACAGGGGACGCAGTATTTT.

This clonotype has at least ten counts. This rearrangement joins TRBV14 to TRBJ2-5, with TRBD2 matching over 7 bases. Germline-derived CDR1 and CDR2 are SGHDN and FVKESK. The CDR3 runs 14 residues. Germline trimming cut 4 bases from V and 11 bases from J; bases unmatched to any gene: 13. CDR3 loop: CASSPWGGSEKQYF. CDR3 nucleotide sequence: TGTGCCAGCAGCCCGTGGGGCGGGAGTGAGAAACAGTACTTC.

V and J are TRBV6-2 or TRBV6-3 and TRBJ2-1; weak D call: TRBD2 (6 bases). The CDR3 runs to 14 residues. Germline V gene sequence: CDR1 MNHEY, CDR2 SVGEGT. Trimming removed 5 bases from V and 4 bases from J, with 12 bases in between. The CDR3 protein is CASSGGLTYNEQFF. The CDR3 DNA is TGTGCCAGCAGTGGCGGACTAACTTACAATGAGCAGTTCTTC.

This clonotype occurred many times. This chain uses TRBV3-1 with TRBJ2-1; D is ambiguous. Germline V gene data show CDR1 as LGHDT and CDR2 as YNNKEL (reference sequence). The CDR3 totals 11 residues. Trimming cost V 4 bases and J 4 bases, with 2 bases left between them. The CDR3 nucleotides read TGTGCCAGCAGCCGATACAATGAGCAGTTCTTC. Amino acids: CASSRYNEQFF.

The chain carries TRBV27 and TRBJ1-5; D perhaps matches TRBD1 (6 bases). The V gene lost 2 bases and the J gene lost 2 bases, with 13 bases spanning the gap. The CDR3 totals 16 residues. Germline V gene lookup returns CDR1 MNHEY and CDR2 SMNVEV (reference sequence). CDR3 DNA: TGTGCCAGCAGTTTAACAGGGTCCTGGGGCAATCAGCCCCAGCATTTT. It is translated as CASSLTGSWGNQPQHF.

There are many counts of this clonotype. This CDR3 reads CASSYRLALYF. The CDR3 coding sequence is TGTGCCAGCAGTTACCGATTAGCATTGTATTTT. The rearrangement links TRBV6-1 to TRBJ2-3; D is uncertain. The germline V and J ends were trimmed by 5 bases and 14 bases, with 14 bases remaining between them. Per germline, CDR1 MNHNS and CDR2 SASEGT. This CDR3 region has 11 residues.

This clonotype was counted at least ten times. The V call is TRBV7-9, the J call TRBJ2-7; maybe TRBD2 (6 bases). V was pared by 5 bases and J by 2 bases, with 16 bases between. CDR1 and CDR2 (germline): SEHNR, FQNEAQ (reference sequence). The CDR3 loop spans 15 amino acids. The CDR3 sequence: CASSPAGTPPYEQYF. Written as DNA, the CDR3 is TGTGCCAGCAGCCCAGCCGGGACTCCCCCCTACGAGCAGTACTTC.

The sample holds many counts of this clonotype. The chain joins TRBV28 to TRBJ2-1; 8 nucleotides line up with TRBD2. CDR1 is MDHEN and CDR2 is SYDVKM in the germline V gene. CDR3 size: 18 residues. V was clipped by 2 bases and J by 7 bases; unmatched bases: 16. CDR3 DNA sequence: TGTGCCAGCAGTTTAGGGCCTGGTGGACTAGCCCTCGGAAATGAGCAGTTCTTC. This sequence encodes CASSLGPGGLALGNEQFF.

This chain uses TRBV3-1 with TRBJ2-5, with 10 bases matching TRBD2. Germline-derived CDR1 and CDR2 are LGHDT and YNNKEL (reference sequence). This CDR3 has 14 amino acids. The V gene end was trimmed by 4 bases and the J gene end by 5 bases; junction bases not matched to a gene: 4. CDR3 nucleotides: TGTGCCAGCAGCCTAGCGGGAGGCGATGAGACCCAGTACTTC. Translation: CASSLAGGDETQYF.

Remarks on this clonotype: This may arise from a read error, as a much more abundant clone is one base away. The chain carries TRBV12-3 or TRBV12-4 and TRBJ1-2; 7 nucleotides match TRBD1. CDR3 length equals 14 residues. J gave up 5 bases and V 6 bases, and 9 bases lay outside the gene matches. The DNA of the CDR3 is TGTGCCAGCAGCCCCTCCGAGACAGGGTATGGCTACACCTTC. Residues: CASSPSETGYGYTF.

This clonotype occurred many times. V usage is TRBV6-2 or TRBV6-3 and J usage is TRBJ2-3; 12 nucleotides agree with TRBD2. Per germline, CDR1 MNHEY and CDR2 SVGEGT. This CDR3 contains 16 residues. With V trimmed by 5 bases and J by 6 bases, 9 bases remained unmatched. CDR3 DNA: TGTGCCAGCAGTCTAGCGGGAGGGCCAGTTTACGATACGCAGTATTTT. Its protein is CASSLAGGPVYDTQYF.

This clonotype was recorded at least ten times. The CDR3 nucleotides are TGTGCCAGCAGCCTTAGAGGGATTGTACAAGAGACCCAGTACTTC. Protein: CASSLRGIVQETQYF. The genes are TRBV3-1 and TRBJ2-5; the D gene is possibly TRBD2 (5 bases). Trimming shortened V by 4 bases and J by 2 bases, and 14 bases separated the two germline ends. The CDR3 length is 15 residues. CDR1 is LGHDT, CDR2 YNNKEL, per germline (reference sequence).

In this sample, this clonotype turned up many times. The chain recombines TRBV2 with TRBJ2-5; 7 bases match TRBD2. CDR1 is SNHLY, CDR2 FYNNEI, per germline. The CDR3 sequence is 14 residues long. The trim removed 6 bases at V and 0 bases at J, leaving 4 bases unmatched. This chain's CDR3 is CASRPGGYQETQYF. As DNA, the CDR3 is TGTGCCAGCAGGCCCGGGGGGTACCAAGAGACCCAGTACTTC.

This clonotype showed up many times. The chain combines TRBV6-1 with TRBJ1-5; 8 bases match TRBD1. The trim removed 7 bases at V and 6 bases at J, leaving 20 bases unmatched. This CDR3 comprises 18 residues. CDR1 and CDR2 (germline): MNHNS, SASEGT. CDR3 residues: CASTEKGLWAGGSQPQHF. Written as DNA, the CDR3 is TGTGCCAGCACCGAGAAGGGACTTTGGGCAGGGGGCAGTCAGCCCCAGCATTTT.

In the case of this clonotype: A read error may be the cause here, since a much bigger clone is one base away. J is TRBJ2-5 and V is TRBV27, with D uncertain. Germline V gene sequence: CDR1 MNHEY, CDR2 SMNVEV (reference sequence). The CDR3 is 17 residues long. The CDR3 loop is CASSFAVGSDLQEAQYF. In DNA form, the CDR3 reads TGTGCCAGCAGTTTCGCCGTGGGGTCCGACCTTCAAGAGGCCCAGTACTTC.

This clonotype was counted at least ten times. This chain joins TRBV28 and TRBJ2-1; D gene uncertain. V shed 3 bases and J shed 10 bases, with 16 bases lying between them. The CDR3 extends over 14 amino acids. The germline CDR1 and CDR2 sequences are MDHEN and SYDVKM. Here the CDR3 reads CASSLHRTWEEQFF. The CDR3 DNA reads TGTGCCAGCAGTTTGCACCGTACGTGGGAAGAGCAGTTCTTC.

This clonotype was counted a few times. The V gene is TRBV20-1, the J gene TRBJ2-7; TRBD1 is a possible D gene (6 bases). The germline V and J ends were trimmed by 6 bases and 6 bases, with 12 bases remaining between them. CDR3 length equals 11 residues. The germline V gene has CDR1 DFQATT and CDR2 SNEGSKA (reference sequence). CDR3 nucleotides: TGCAGTGCAGAACAGGGTATCGAGCAGTACTTC. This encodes CSAEQGIEQYF.

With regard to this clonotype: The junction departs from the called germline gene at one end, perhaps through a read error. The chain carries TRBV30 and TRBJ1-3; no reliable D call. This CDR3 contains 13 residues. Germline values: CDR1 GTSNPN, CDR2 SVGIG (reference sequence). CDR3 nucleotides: TGTGCCTGGAGTCGAGGGCCTGGAAGCACCATATATTTT. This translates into CAWSRGPGSTIYF.

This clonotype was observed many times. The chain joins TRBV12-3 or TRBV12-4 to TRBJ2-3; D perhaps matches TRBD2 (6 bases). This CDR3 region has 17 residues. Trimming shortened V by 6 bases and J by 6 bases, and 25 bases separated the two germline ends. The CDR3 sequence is CASRPRLGRRALDTQYF. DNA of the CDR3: TGTGCCAGCAGGCCCCGCCTCGGACGGAGGGCCTTGGATACGCAGTATTTT.

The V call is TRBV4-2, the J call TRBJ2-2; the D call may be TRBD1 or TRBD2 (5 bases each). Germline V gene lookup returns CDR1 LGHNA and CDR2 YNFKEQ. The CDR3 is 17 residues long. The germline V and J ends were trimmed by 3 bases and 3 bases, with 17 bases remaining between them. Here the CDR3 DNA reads TGTGCCAGCAGCCATTCCCGGGGACCAGCTTACACCGGGGAGCTGTTTTTT. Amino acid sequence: CASSHSRGPAYTGELFF.

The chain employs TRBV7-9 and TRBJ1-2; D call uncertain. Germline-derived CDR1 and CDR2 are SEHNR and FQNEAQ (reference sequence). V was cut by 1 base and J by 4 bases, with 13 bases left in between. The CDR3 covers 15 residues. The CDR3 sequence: CASSLGEVRSYGYTF. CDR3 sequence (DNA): TGTGCCAGCAGCTTAGGAGAGGTTAGATCCTATGGCTACACCTTC.

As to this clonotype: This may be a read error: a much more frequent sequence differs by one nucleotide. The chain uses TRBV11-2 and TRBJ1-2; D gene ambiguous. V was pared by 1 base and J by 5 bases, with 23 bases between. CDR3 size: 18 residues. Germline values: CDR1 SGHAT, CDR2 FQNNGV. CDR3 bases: TGTGCCAGCAGCTTAGCCCCGGCAGGCAACTCTTGCCCGTATGGCTACACCTTC. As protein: CASSLAPAGNSCPYGYTF.